The entry below gives a single TCR beta chain sequence along with its context. Its specificity is unknown. This sample was included in a study of CD8 T cells in Susac syndrome. Study-wide results and limits: It was acknowledged by the study that relatively few individuals were included in its TCR sequencing and HLA analysis.

Reverse transcription used about 0.5 to 1 ug RNA and random hexamers. immunoSEQ multiplex PCR amplified TCR beta CDR3 across 54 Vbeta, 13 Jbeta. In TCRdb, the immunoSEQ multiplex PCR reads were re-called with MiXCR into one record per CDR3 protein. The sample holds 77,000 or so distinct CDR3 sequences; about 94% are singletons and the top ten take roughly 0.42%. Sequencing targeted TCR beta in T cells from blood (CD8+ and CD4+). CDR3 length equals 15 residues. Between the trimmed V and J ends, which lost 2 bases and 0 bases, there was a span of 14 bases. Germline V CDR1 and CDR2: SQVTM, ANQGSEA. The TCR originated in a human donor with multiple sclerosis. The chain employs TRBV29-1 and TRBJ2-7; D might be TRBD1 or TRBD2, each matching 6 bases. The sample comprised CD8+ T cells from PBMCs. The DNA of the CDR3 is TGCAGCGTTGAATCGGAGGGGGGACTCTCCTACGAGCAGTACTTC. It yields the protein CSVESEGGLSYEQYF.